The entry that follows covers one T cell receptor (beta chain) sequence. The antigen remains unidentified. The data belong to a study of naive and memory T cell subsets. Study conclusions and caveats: In naive cells, over 90% of TCR sequences were seen only once. Naive repertoires, especially CD8, held a few larger clonotypes, possibly memory cells re-expressing CD45RA. Between naive and memory subsets, TCR abundance power law exponents differed. Diversity fell and Gini index rose from naive through CM, EM, EMRA.

V lost 3 bases and J 0 bases, leaving 9 bases between the germline ends. Germline CDR1 reads SQVTM; CDR2 reads ANQGSEA. There are 14 residues in the CDR3. Both TRBC1 and TRBC2 were covered by a beta constant-region primer of two equimolar oligonucleotides. Nested alpha and beta constant-region primers with the SP2 primer drove four PCR rounds on ligated cDNA. The cDNA 3' end received a ligated single-stranded oligonucleotide carrying the SP2 primer and a 12-nucleotide UMI. TCRdb ran MiXCR on the UMI-ligation and nested PCR reads and lists one entry per CDR3 protein. The top ten hold about 0.63% of the sample, which has more than 120,000 distinct CDR3 sequences, 15% to 25% seen once.

The V gene is TRBV29-1, the J gene TRBJ1-3, with unresolved D. The TCR sequence derives from a human donor in good health. Material: naive CD8+ T cells from blood. The CDR3 DNA reads TGCAGCGTTGAGGCCAGCCCCTCTGGAAACACCATATATTTT. It specifies CSVEASPSGNTIYF. Full variable domain (rest looked up from reference TRBV29-1 and TRBJ1-3): SAVISQKPSRDICQRGTSLTIQCQVDSQVTMMFWYRQQPGQSLTLIATANQGSEATYESGFVIDKFPISRPNLTFSTLTVSNMSPEDSSIYLCSVEASPSGNTIYFGEGSWLTVV.